Below, 18 T cell receptor delta chains from the same sample are listed, as sequenced in a study of γδ T cells in repeated Plasmodium falciparum infection. Gammadelta T cells were flow-sorted from PBMC into Vgamma9/Vdelta2+ and Vdelta2-negative populations for bulk analysis. TCRdb fed the multiplex PCR reads to CATT. This table holds tens of thousands of delta-chain clones, 1.6% found once. Sequences were obtained from gamma-delta T cells from blood. The origin of the receptors is a pool of human donors (malaria-infected and uninfected, not separated).

This clone was seen more than once but under ten times. TCRdb's protein, taken from a much larger clone, differs from this DNA's translation at residue 4, likely owing to a read error; the protein displayed comes from the DNA. The chain joins TRDV2 to TRDJ1, with 12 nucleotides matching TRDD3. No J gene is reported in TCRdb; it was inferred here by comparing the DNA with germline. The CDR3 contains 19 residues. Looked up from germline, CDR1 is GEAIGNYY and CDR2 is EKD. DNA for the CDR3: TGTGCCTGTGTCACCCTCCAACTGGGGGATACCCGTGGAACCGATAAACTCATCTTT. Translating gives CACVTLQLGDTRGTDKLIF.

Details on this clone: A read error likely explains why the TCRdb protein, taken from a much larger clone, differs from this DNA's translation at residue 5; the protein shown is translated from the DNA. The V call is TRDV1, the J call TRDJ1; 12 bases are a match to TRDD3. The J gene is not listed in TCRdb, so it was assigned here from a DNA match to germline. Losses at the gene ends were 5 bases for V and 2 bases for J; bases not matched to a gene: 27. Germline V gene lookup returns CDR1 TSWWSYY and CDR2 QGS. The CDR3 loop spans 23 amino acids. This chain's CDR3 is CALGKRVVTRKLGDTPSTDKLIF. CDR3 sequence (DNA): TGTGCTCTTGGGAAAAGGGTAGTTACCCGAAAACTGGGGGATACTCCCAGTACCGATAAACTCATCTTT.

This clone was detected many times. This may stem from a read error, because a much larger clone lies one nucleotide away. The chain links TRDV1 to TRDJ1; 12 positions agree with TRDD3. This CDR3 is 25 amino acids long. Germline loops: CDR1 TSWWSYY, CDR2 QGS. CDR3 amino acids: CAPGEQGNPTNKVWGIRWPTDKLIF. The CDR3 DNA reads as TGTGCTCCTGGGGAACAGGGCAATCCTACGAACAAAGTCTGGGGGATACGATGGCCCACCGATAAACTCATCTTT.

A remark on this clone: A much larger clone sits a single nucleotide away, making a read error possible. This sample includes further DNA sequences coding for the same CDR3. The rearrangement uses TRDV1 and TRDJ1, with 10 bases identical to TRDD3. Matching the DNA to germline supplied the J gene, which TCRdb does not give. This CDR3 region has 20 residues. The germline gives CDR1 TSWWSYY, CDR2 QGS. CDR3 DNA sequence: TGTGCCCTTGGGGAACAGTGGCCTACCTGGGGGATAAGGTACACCGATAAACTCATCTTT. Translating gives CALGEQWPTWGIRYTDKLIF.

This clone appeared a few times. The translation of this DNA and the TCRdb protein of a much larger clone differ at residue 12, probably owing to a read error; the protein shown here is translated from the DNA. The V gene is TRDV1, the J gene TRDJ1; 7 positions match TRDD2. The J gene, missing from TCRdb, was assigned here through DNA to germline matching. Germline CDR1 TSWWSYY, CDR2 QGS. The CDR3 is 16 amino acids. CDR3 loop: CALGETSSYSTNKLIF. The DNA of the CDR3 is TGTGCTCTTGGGGAAACATCTTCCTATAGCACCAATAAACTCATCTTT.

A few counts support this clone. A read error likely explains why the TCRdb protein, taken from a much larger clone, differs from this DNA's translation at residue 4; the protein shown is translated from the DNA. The rearrangement uses TRDV2 and TRDJ1; D gene unclear. The J gene was not available in TCRdb and was assigned here by matching the DNA to germline segments. Germline V gene sequence: CDR1 GEAIGNYY, CDR2 EKD. The CDR3 runs 17 residues. CDR3 region: CACNTVGQPDHTDKLIF. The CDR3, as DNA: TGTGCCTGTAACACCGTGGGACAGCCAGACCACACCGATAAACTCATCTTT.

Concerning this clone itself: The TCRdb protein comes from a much larger clone and disagrees with this DNA's translation at residue 13, likely due to a read error; the protein given here is derived from the DNA. The rearrangement links TRDV1 to TRDJ1; 10 bases line up with TRDD3. The J gene, left out of TCRdb, was set here by checking the DNA against germline. V shed 4 bases, J shed 10 bases, and the junction held 15 bases outside the gene matches. Germline V gene data show CDR1 as TSWWSYY and CDR2 as QGS. CDR3 length: 16 residues. The CDR3 DNA reads as TGTGCTCTTGGGGGCCTCCCGAGGGGGGGGATACGCAGACTCATCTTT. It codes for CALGGLPRGGIRRLIF.

On this clone: A far larger clone differs by one base, so this is likely a read error. Distinct nucleotide sequences in the sample also encode this CDR3. This chain links TRDV1 with TRDJ1, with 8 bases matching TRDD3. This CDR3 comprises 21 residues. CDR1 is TSWWSYY, CDR2 QGS, per germline. CDR3 in amino acids: CALGELRTYNRTGGCTDKLIF. The CDR3 coding sequence is TGTGCTCTTGGGGAACTAAGGACCTACAACCGAACTGGGGGTTGCACCGATAAACTCATTTTT.

This clone showed up just a few times. This DNA's translation differs at residue 9 from TCRdb's protein, which comes from a much larger clone; a read error is likely, and the protein shown is translated from the DNA. V gene TRDV1 combines with J gene TRDJ1; 7 bases match TRDD3. The CDR3 is 22 amino acids. V was pared by 0 bases and J by 0 bases, with 22 bases of the junction left unmatched. CDR1 and CDR2 from the germline V gene are TSWWSYY and QGS. The CDR3 reads CALGELKVLTGDKPGDTDKLIF. DNA for the CDR3: TGTGCTCTTGGGGAACTCAAGGTACTTACTGGGGATAAGCCCGGGGACACCGATAAACTCATCTTT.

This clone is classed as medium-sized. This chain connects TRDV1 to TRDJ1, with unresolved D. This CDR3 is 18 amino acids long. Germline CDR1 TSWWSYY, CDR2 QGS. The ends were cut back, 4 bases at V and 2 bases at J, with 23 bases in the middle. The CDR3 nucleotides are TGTGCTCTTGGGGCACCGTCGGGCTGGCCCCGAAGGACCGATAAACTCATCTTT. Translating gives CALGAPSGWPRRTDKLIF.

The table lists this clone with a few counts. TCRdb shows a much larger clone's protein in place of this DNA's translation, and the two differ at residue 14, likely through a read error; the protein shown is translated from the DNA. The chain uses TRDV1 and TRDJ1; no firm D call. This CDR3 has 17 amino acids. Germline lookup yields CDR1 TSWWSYY and CDR2 QGS. CDR3 coding DNA: TGTGCTCTTGGGGAACGGTATCCGGGGCATGTTTCCGATGAACTCATCTTT. As protein: CALGERYPGHVSDELIF.

This clone was observed a handful of times. With only one base between it and a far larger clone, this is likely a read error. This specimen includes other DNA sequences encoding the same CDR3. The J gene was not called, though the V gene is TRDV1; the listed D gene, TRDD3, was not tested against the DNA. This CDR3 region has 21 residues. Germline-derived CDR1 and CDR2 are TSWWSYY and QGS. For the CDR3, the DNA is TGTGCTCTCCGCCGTCTAATCTGGGGGATACAGGGAGGCCAGTACACCGATAAACTCATTTTT. This codes for CALRRLIWGIQGGQYTDKLIF.

On this clone: The protein in TCRdb stems from a much larger clone and differs at residue 5 from this DNA's translation, likely a read error; here the protein is translated from the DNA. The chain links TRDV1 to TRDJ1, with D hard to call. Germline CDR1 and CDR2: TSWWSYY and QGS. The V end was cut by 3 bases, the J end by 8 bases, with 4 bases between. The CDR3 sequence is 10 residues long. The CDR3 region is CALGDTKLIF. The CDR3 DNA sequence: TGTGCTCTTGGGGACACGAAACTCATCTTT.

A few counts support this clone. TCRdb assigns this DNA the protein of a much larger clone, which departs from its translation at residue 17; this likely reflects a read error, and the protein shown comes from translating the DNA. The rearrangement links TRDV1 to TRDJ1; 7 nucleotides align to TRDD3. Here the J gene was assigned by germline matching of the DNA, as TCRdb has none. Germline trimming cut 2 bases from V and 5 bases from J; bases unmatched to any gene: 38. In germline, CDR1 is TSWWSYY, CDR2 QGS. This CDR3 spans 25 amino acids. CDR3 in amino acids: CALGESSTPMRPRLGSVHPADKLIF. In DNA form, the CDR3 reads TGTGCTCTTGGGGAATCCAGCACTCCTATGAGGCCCCGACTGGGGTCGGTTCATCCGGCTGATAAACTCATCTTT.

This clone is categorized as medium-sized. Other nucleotide sequences in the sample specify the same CDR3. J is TRDJ1 and V is TRDV1; tentative D call: TRDD3 (5 bases). Germline values: CDR1 TSWWSYY, CDR2 QGS. The V end was cut by 9 bases, the J end by 0 bases, with 17 bases between. The CDR3 has 15 residues. This CDR3 reads CALWGRVSYTDKLIF. The CDR3 bases are TGTGCTCTGTGGGGAAGAGTGTCGTACACCGATAAACTCATCTTT.

This clone was counted a few times. This probably arose from a read error, given a far larger clone one base away. Within the sample, other DNA sequences also encode this same CDR3. The V gene is listed as TRDV1; no J gene was called; the table names TRDD2, a call not compared with the DNA. The germline gives CDR1 TSWWSYY, CDR2 QGS. The CDR3 covers 19 residues. The CDR3 sequence: CALGIDFLLRLTNTDKLIF. CDR3 nucleotide sequence: TGTGCTCTTGGGATAGACTTCCTACTCCGACTTACTAACACCGATAAGCTCATCTTT.

Comments on this clone: It differs at one base from a far larger clone, so likely a read error. This sample also contains other DNA sequences that code for the same CDR3. The chain recombines TRDV2 with TRDJ1; 12 positions agree with TRDD3. TCRdb offers no J gene call, so here the DNA was matched to germline to obtain one. The CDR3 has 19 amino acids. Germline V gene data show CDR1 as GEAIGNYY and CDR2 as EKD. CDR3 region: CACDRLTGGYLQYTDKLIF. The DNA for the CDR3 is TGTGCCTGTGACCGATTAACTGGGGGATACTTGCAGTACACTGATAAACTCATCTTT.

This clone has just a few counts. This is likely an artifact of a read error, given a far larger clone one base away. This sample includes further DNA sequences coding for the same CDR3. V is TRDV1 and J is TRDJ1; 9 bases agree with TRDD3. No J segment appears in TCRdb, so it was assigned here by matching the sequence to germline. The V segment lost 1 base and the J segment 8 bases; nucleotides outside the gene matches: 14. CDR3 size: 17 residues. The germline V gene has CDR1 TSWWSYY and CDR2 QGS. CDR3 DNA: TGTGCTCTTGGGGAACCCCCTCACGACTGGGGGAAGGAAAAACTCATCTTT. It codes for CALGEPPHDWGKEKLIF.